This T cell receptor (beta chain) was sequenced in a study of tumor-infiltrating lymphocytes in glioblastoma multiforme. Study outcomes and limitations: T cells were not sorted into functional subsets. RNA-based TCR sequencing may distort clone frequencies, since cells carry unequal TCR transcript numbers.

This clonotype occurred a few times. Its cognate antigen is unknown. A junction boundary mismatches the germline segment, possibly from a read error. This CDR3 contains 13 residues. Germline V lookup: CDR1 SQVTM, CDR2 ANQGSEA. TCRB libraries came from RNA via three nested multiplex PCR rounds. Input was about 450 ng total RNA, reverse-transcribed with a C-beta primer. No unique molecular identifiers were described for these TCRB libraries. MiXCR, run by TCRdb on the multiplex PCR reads, gives a single entry per CDR3 protein. The table records about 11,000 distinct CDR3 sequences, approximately 71% of them present only once.

The rearrangement joins TRBV29-1 to TRBJ1-6; D might be TRBD1 (6 bases). The clonotype originates from a male donor with glioblastoma. Sequencing was carried out using brain tumor tissue. The CDR3 DNA reads as TGCAGCGTTGCCAGGGGCAGAGGATCACCCATCCACTTT. This codes for CSVARGRGSPIHF. The full variable domain, completed using reference TRBV29-1 and TRBJ1-6, is SAVISQKPSRDICQRGTSLTIQCQVDSQVTMMFWYRQQPGQSLTLIATANQGSEATYESGFVIDKFPISRPNLTFSTLTVSNMSPEDSSIYLCSVARGRGSPIHFGNGTRLTVT.